These 25 T cell receptor beta chains were all obtained from the same sample, sequenced in a study of T cells in Graves' hyperthyroidism and ophthalmopathy. RNA transcripts served as the template for amplifying TCR beta CDR3 regions. The HTBI primer set drove a first-round RT-PCR of the TCR CDR3. TCRdb re-analysed the multiplex PCR reads in MiXCR, keeping a single row per CDR3 protein. The sample lists roughly 710,000 distinct CDR3 sequences; under 45% were seen once. The sequenced sample consisted of blood. The receptors shown here come from a middle-aged woman with Graves' hyperthyroidism.

This clonotype appeared many times. A much larger clone is a single base away; this may be a read error. This rearrangement joins TRBV14 to TRBJ1-2; D is undetermined. CDR3 size: 12 residues. CDR1 is SGHDN and CDR2 is FVKESK in the germline V gene. V was trimmed by 3 bases and J by 4 bases, leaving 6 bases between them. The DNA for the CDR3 is TGTGCCAGCAGCCAGGAGCCCTATGGCTACACCTTC. Amino acid sequence: CASSQEPYGYTF.

This clonotype turned up a few times. The V gene is TRBV7-9, the J gene TRBJ1-5; D unclear. The CDR3 is 14 residues long. V was cut by 1 base and J by 5 bases, with 9 bases left in between. Germline CDR1 SEHNR, CDR2 FQNEAQ (reference sequence). The CDR3 reads CASSLDTEYQPQHF. CDR3 nucleotides: TGTGCCAGCAGCTTAGATACGGAATATCAGCCCCAGCATTTT.

About this clonotype: A read error may be the cause here, since a much bigger clone is one base away. In this CDR3 the conserved last residue, phenylalanine or tryptophan, is missing, so a read error is likely. The genes are TRBV7-6 and TRBJ2-7; 11 bases agree with TRBD2. CDR3 length: 15 residues. Germline CDR1 and CDR2: SGHVS and FNYEAQ. With V trimmed by 1 base and J by 3 bases, 2 bases remained unmatched. CDR3 region: CASSLVGLAVYEQYL. The DNA for the CDR3 is TGTGCCAGCAGCTTAGTGGGACTAGCGGTCTACGAGCAGTACCTC.

This clonotype was seen a handful of times. The CDR3 sequence: CASSQGTGDHYGYTF. As DNA, the CDR3 is TGTGCCAGCAGCCAGGGGACAGGGGACCACTATGGCTACACCTTC. The V and J genes are TRBV4-2 and TRBJ1-2; 10 bases are shared with TRBD1. Germline CDR1 is LGHNA and CDR2 is YNFKEQ. The V and J ends lost 3 bases and 3 bases, in that order; junction bases with no gene match: 4. The CDR3 contains 15 residues.

In this sample, this clonotype turned up many times. The chain is built from TRBV20-1 and TRBJ1-1; no reliable D call. V shed 5 bases and J shed 4 bases, with 14 bases lying between them. In germline, CDR1 is DFQATT, CDR2 SNEGSKA (reference sequence). CDR3 length equals 13 residues. CDR3 sequence: CSAPAPGTTEAFF. For the CDR3, the DNA is TGCAGTGCTCCCGCCCCAGGTACCACTGAAGCTTTCTTT.

This clonotype was seen many times. The rearrangement uses TRBV6-5 and TRBJ1-2; D is perhaps TRBD1 (5 bases). With 7 bases removed from V and 2 bases from J, the gap between germline ends came to 14 bases. The CDR3 consists of 14 residues. The germline gives CDR1 MNHEY, CDR2 SVGAGI. The CDR3 reads CASTRGRGNYGYTF. The CDR3 nucleotides read TGTGCCAGCACACGGGGGAGGGGCAACTATGGCTACACCTTC.

On this clonotype: The junction shows a germline mismatch at one end, possibly a read error. The genes are TRBV2 and TRBJ2-7; maybe TRBD1 (6 bases). The CDR3 length is 15 residues. CDR1 is SNHLY, CDR2 FYNNEI, per germline. CDR3 DNA: TGTGCCAGCAGTTACTCGAGGGACACCCACTACGAGCAGCACTTC. This gives the protein CASSYSRDTHYEQHF.

The gene calls are TRBV7-9 and TRBJ1-4; the D gene is possibly TRBD1 (5 bases). V lost 6 bases, J lost 8 bases, and 19 bases lay in between. Germline V gene data show CDR1 as SEHNR and CDR2 as FQNEAQ (reference sequence). The CDR3 totals 15 residues. Here the CDR3 reads CASRPRGGLGEKLFF. CDR3 DNA: TGTGCCAGCAGACCTCGCGGGGGTCTGGGCGAAAAACTGTTTTTT.

This clonotype occurred a few times. V and J are TRBV20-1 and TRBJ2-7, with D tentatively TRBD2 (5 bases). V was shortened by 0 bases and J by 3 bases, with 15 bases between the two germline ends. The CDR3 is 15 residues long. Germline V gene data show CDR1 as DFQATT and CDR2 as SNEGSKA (reference sequence). As DNA, the CDR3 is TGCAGTGCTAGAGATCTGCGGTCGGCGGGCTACGAGCAGTACTTC. This codes for CSARDLRSAGYEQYF.

This chain links TRBV2 with TRBJ1-5, with TRBD1 identical over 9 bases. Germline V gene lookup returns CDR1 SNHLY and CDR2 FYNNEI. Trimming removed 6 bases from V and 1 base from J; junction bases left unmatched: 13. There are 18 residues in the CDR3. The CDR3, as DNA: TGTGCCAGCAGAGGACAGGGGCCCGCACCGGGGAGCAATCAGCCCCAGCATTTT. This sequence encodes CASRGQGPAPGSNQPQHF.

With respect to this clonotype: Germline is not matched at one junction end, which may reflect a read error. The J gene is TRBJ2-7, the V gene TRBV7-9; D not certain. CDR3 size: 14 residues. Germline CDR1 reads SEHNR; CDR2 reads FQNEAQ (reference sequence). CDR3 protein: CASSQAGSYAQQYF. The CDR3 coding sequence is TGCGCCAGCAGCCAAGCCGGGTCCTATGCACAGCAGTACTTC.

This chain joins TRBV9 and TRBJ2-2; D may be TRBD2 (6 bases). The CDR3 contains 15 residues. Between the trimmed V and J ends, which lost 2 bases and 4 bases, there was a span of 12 bases. Germline V gene data show CDR1 as SGDLS and CDR2 as YYNGEE. The CDR3 DNA sequence: TGTGCCAGCAGCGTGGGGCGGGGTTCCACCGGGGAGCTGTTTTTT. Encoded protein: CASSVGRGSTGELFF. The variable domain in full, with the rest retrieved from reference TRBV9 and TRBJ2-2, is DSGVTQTPKHLITATGQRVTLRCSPRSGDLSVYWYQQSLDQGLQFLIQYYNGEERAKGNILERFSAQQFPDLHSELNLSSLELGDSALYFCASSVGRGSTGELFFGEGSRLTVL.

With respect to this clonotype: This clone may be a read error of a much larger clone one base away. The rearrangement uses TRBV7-9 and TRBJ1-1; TRBD1 might be the D (5 bases). Germline V gene data show CDR1 as SEHNR and CDR2 as FQNEAQ (reference sequence). There are 13 residues in the CDR3. The V gene lost 5 bases and the J gene lost 4 bases, with 11 bases spanning the gap. The DNA of the CDR3 is TGTGCCAGCAGCCCAAAGGGGCCCACTGAAGCTTTCTTT. Translating gives CASSPKGPTEAFF.

The genes are TRBV12-3 or TRBV12-4 and TRBJ1-1, with 7 bases fitting TRBD1. This CDR3 region has 15 residues. The trim removed 3 bases at V and 3 bases at J, leaving 7 bases unmatched. CDR3: CASSFGGQEDTEAFF. DNA for the CDR3: TGTGCCAGCAGTTTCGGCGGACAGGAGGACACTGAAGCTTTCTTT.

In this sample, this clonotype turned up many times. The chain combines TRBV29-1 with TRBJ1-1; 8 bases line up with TRBD1. This CDR3 has 16 residues. The V and J ends lost 4 bases and 2 bases, in that order; junction bases with no gene match: 12. CDR1 SQVTM and CDR2 ANQGSEA come from the germline V gene. CDR3 DNA sequence: TGCAGCGTTGTCGGGGACAGGACCATGATTAACACTGAAGCTTTCTTT. This codes for CSVVGDRTMINTEAFF.

Worth noting for this clonotype: This likely comes from a read error, as the CDR3 has no conserved phenylalanine or tryptophan at its end. This chain connects TRBV18 to TRBJ1-1, with 7 bases that match TRBD1. The CDR3 sequence is 14 residues long. The V and J ends lost 3 bases and 2 bases, in that order; junction bases with no gene match: 3. Germline-derived CDR1 and CDR2 are KGHSH and LQKENI. CDR3: CASSPGQTNTEAFS. DNA of the CDR3: TGTGCCAGCTCACCGGGACAGACCAACACTGAAGCTTTCTCT.

The chain has TRBV7-3 and TRBJ2-3; D is ambiguous. CDR1 is SGHTA, CDR2 FQGTGA, per germline. This CDR3 comprises 12 residues. Trimming shortened V by 11 bases and J by 0 bases, and 9 bases separated the two germline ends. The CDR3 DNA is TGTGCCCGACACGAGAGCACAGATACGCAGTATTTT. Encoded protein: CARHESTDTQYF.

In its sample, this clonotype was seen a few times. This chain uses TRBV19 with TRBJ1-1; TRBD1 aligns across 9 bases. The germline V gene encodes CDR1 LNHDA and CDR2 SQIVND (reference sequence). This CDR3 has 15 amino acids. V dropped 6 bases and J dropped 5; count of bases not matched to a gene: 10. In DNA form, the CDR3 reads TGTGCCAGTAGCAACTCGGACAGGGGCTTGACTGAAGCTTTCTTT. Its translation is CASSNSDRGLTEAFF.

The V gene is TRBV7-4, the J gene TRBJ1-4; no reliable D call. Germline V gene sequence: CDR1 SGHVT, CDR2 SQSDAQ. The CDR3 is made up of 19 amino acids. V was pared by 5 bases and J by 2 bases, with 24 bases between. DNA for the CDR3: TGTGCCAGCAGCCCATACCCGGACGGCCGCCGGAAGACTAATGAAAAACTGTTTTTT. This translates into CASSPYPDGRRKTNEKLFF.

This clonotype occurred many times. The CDR3 sequence: CASSGGGIGNQPQHF. The CDR3 nucleotides are TGTGCCAGCAGCGGAGGGGGGATTGGCAATCAGCCCCAGCATTTT. This chain connects TRBV7-9 to TRBJ1-5, with a possible D match to TRBD1 (6 bases). Trimming removed 5 bases at V and 2 bases at J, with 13 bases between. The V gene's germline CDR1 is SEHNR and CDR2 FQNEAQ (reference sequence). The CDR3 length is 15 residues.

This clonotype has just a few counts. V is TRBV20-1 and J is TRBJ1-2; D call uncertain. Germline V gene lookup returns CDR1 DFQATT and CDR2 SNEGSKA (reference sequence). The CDR3 spans 11 residues. Deletions cut 3 bases from V and 6 bases from J, with 8 bases between. The CDR3 protein is CSASRENGYTF. As DNA, the CDR3 is TGCAGTGCTAGTCGTGAAAATGGCTACACCTTC.

This clonotype occurred many times. The chain employs TRBV7-2 and TRBJ2-5; D not resolved. The CDR3 consists of 17 residues. V shed 4 bases and J shed 0 bases, with 18 bases lying between them. Germline loops: CDR1 SGHTA, CDR2 FQGNSA. The DNA for the CDR3 is TGTGCCAGCAGCTCCCCTCCCGGACGCCGGTACCAAGAGACCCAGTACTTC. It encodes CASSSPPGRRYQETQYF.

The genes are TRBV19 and TRBJ1-1; no definite D call. Trimming cost V 2 bases and J 1 base, with 5 bases left between them. The CDR3 totals 13 residues. Germline assignment: CDR1 LNHDA and CDR2 SQIVND (reference sequence). In nucleotides, the CDR3 is TGTGCCAGTAGTATAAACAAGAACACTGAAGCTTTCTTT. It codes for CASSINKNTEAFF. The full variable domain, rest sourced from reference TRBV19 and TRBJ1-1, is DGGITQSPKYLFRKEGQNVTLSCEQNLNHDAMYWYRQDPGQGLRLIYYSQIVNDFQKGDIAEGYSVSREKKESFPLTVTSAQKNPTAFYLCASSINKNTEAFFGQGTRLTVV.

This chain joins TRBV6-5 and TRBJ1-5; D not resolved. CDR1 is MNHEY and CDR2 is SVGAGI in the germline V gene. The CDR3 consists of 15 residues. V was clipped by 2 bases and J by 0 bases, with 8 bases between them. The CDR3, as DNA: TGTGCCAGCAGTTACGGCATTTATAGCAATCAGCCCCAGCATTTT. Translating gives CASSYGIYSNQPQHF.

This clonotype was seen repeatedly, ten times or more. This chain's CDR3 is CASSSQVRGYGYTF. As DNA, the CDR3 is TGTGCCAGCAGCTCCCAGGTCCGAGGCTATGGCTACACCTTC. The V call is TRBV7-8, the J call TRBJ1-2; no reliable D call. Trimming removed 4 bases from V and 4 bases from J, with 13 bases in between. CDR1 SGHVS and CDR2 FQNEAQ come from the germline V gene. This CDR3 region has 14 residues.